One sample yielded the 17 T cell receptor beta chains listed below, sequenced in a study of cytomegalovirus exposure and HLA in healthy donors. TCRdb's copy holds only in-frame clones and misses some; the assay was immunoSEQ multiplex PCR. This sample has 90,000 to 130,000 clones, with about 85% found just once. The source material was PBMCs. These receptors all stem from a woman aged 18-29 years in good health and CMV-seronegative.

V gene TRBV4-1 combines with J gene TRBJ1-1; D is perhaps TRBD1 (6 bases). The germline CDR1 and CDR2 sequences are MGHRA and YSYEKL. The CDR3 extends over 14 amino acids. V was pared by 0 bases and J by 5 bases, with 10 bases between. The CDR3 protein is CASSQDPGVTEAFF. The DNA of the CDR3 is TGCGCCAGCAGCCAAGATCCAGGGGTAACTGAAGCTTTCTTT.

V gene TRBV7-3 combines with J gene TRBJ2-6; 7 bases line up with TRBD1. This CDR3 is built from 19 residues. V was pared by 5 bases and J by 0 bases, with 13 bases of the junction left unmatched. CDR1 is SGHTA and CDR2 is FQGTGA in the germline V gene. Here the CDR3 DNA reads TGTGCCAGCAGCCGTGGGTGGGGGACAGTAGACTCTGGGGCCAACGTCCTGACTTTC. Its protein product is CASSRGWGTVDSGANVLTF.

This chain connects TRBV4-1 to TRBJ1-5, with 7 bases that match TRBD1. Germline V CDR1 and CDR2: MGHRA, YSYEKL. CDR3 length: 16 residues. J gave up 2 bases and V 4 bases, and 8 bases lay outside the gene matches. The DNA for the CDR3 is TGCGCCAGCAGCCCCACAGGTGGGACAGGCAATCAGCCCCAGCATTTT. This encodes CASSPTGGTGNQPQHF.

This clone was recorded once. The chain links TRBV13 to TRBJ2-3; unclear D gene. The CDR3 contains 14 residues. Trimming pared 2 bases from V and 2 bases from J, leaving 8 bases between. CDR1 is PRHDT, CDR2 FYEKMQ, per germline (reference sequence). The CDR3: CASSLRGFTDTQYF. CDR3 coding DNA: TGTGCCAGCAGCTTAAGAGGTTTCACAGATACGCAGTATTTT.

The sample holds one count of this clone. CDR3 loop: CASSQRLAGSTDTQYF. Written as DNA, the CDR3 is TGCGCCAGCAGCCAAAGACTAGCGGGGAGCACAGATACGCAGTATTTT. The gene calls are TRBV5-1 and TRBJ2-3, with 11 bases aligning to TRBD2. Germline V CDR1 and CDR2: SGHRS, YFSETQ. V lost 4 bases to trimming and J lost 0 bases; unmatched junction nucleotides: 4. The CDR3 runs to 16 residues.

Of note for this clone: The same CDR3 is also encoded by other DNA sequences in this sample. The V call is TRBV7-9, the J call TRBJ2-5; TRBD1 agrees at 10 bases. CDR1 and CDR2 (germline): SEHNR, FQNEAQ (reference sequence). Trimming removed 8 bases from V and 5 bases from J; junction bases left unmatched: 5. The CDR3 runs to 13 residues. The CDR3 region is CASSLTGGETQYF. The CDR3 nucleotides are TGTGCCAGCTCCCTGACAGGGGGCGAGACCCAGTACTTC.

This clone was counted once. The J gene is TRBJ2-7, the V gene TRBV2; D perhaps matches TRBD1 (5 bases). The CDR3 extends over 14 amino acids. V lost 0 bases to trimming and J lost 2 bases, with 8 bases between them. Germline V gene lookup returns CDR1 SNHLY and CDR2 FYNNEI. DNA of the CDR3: TGTGCCAGCAGTGAAGCCCCAGGGCCCTACGAGCAGTACTTC. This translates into CASSEAPGPYEQYF.

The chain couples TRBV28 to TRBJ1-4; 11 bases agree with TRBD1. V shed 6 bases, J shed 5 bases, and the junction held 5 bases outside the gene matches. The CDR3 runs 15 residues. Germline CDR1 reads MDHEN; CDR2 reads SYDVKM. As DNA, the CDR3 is TGTGCCAGCAGGAGGGACAGGGGGTTCAATGAAAAACTGTTTTTT. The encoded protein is CASRRDRGFNEKLFF.

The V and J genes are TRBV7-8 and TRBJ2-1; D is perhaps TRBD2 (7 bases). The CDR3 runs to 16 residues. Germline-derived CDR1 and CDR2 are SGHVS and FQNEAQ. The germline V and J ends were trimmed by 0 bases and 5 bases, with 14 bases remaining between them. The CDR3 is CASSLAGGGLNNEQFF. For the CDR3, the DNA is TGTGCCAGCAGCTTAGCGGGAGGGGGACTTAACAATGAGCAGTTCTTC.

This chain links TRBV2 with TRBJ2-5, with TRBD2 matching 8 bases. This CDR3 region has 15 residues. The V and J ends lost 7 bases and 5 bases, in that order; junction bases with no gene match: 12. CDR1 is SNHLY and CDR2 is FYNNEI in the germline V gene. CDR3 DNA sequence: TGTGCCAGCAATTTCGACGGGGGGGCAGTGGAGACCCAGTACTTC. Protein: CASNFDGGAVETQYF.

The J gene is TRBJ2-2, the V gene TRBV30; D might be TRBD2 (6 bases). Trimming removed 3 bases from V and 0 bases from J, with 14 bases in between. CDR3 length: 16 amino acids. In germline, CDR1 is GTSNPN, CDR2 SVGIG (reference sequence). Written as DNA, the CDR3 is TGTGCCTGGAGAGCTATCCCGGGGGCGAACACCGGGGAGCTGTTTTTT. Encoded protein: CAWRAIPGANTGELFF.

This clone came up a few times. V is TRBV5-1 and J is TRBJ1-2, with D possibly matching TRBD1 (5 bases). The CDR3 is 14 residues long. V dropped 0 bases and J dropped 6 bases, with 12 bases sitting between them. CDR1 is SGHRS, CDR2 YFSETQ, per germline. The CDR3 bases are TGCGCCAGCAGCTTGGGAGGAGGGACGGATGGCTACACCTTC. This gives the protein CASSLGGGTDGYTF.

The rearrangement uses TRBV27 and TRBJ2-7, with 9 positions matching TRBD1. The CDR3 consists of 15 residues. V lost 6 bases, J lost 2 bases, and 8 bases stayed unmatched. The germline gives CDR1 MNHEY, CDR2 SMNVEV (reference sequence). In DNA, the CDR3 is TGTGCCAGCAGCCGAGGACAGGGGAACGCCTACGAGCAGTACTTC. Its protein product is CASSRGQGNAYEQYF.

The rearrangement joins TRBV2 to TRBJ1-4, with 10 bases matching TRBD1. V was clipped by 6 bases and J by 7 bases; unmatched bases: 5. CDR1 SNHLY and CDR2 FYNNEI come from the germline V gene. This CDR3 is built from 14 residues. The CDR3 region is CASSGTGAGEKLFF. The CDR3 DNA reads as TGTGCCAGCAGCGGGACAGGGGCCGGTGAAAAACTGTTTTTT.

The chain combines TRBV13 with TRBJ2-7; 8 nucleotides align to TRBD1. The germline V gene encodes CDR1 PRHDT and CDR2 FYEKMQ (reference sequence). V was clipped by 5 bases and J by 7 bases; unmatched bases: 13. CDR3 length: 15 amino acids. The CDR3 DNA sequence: TGTGCCAGCAGCCCGCGACAGGGGCGTGCCTCTGAGCAGTACTTC. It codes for CASSPRQGRASEQYF. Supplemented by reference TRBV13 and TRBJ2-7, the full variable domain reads AAGVIQSPRHLIKEKRETATLKCYPIPRHDTVYWYQQGPGQDPQFLISFYEKMQSDKGSIPDRFSAQQFSDYHSELNMSSLELGDSALYFCASSPRQGRASEQYFGPGTRLTVT.

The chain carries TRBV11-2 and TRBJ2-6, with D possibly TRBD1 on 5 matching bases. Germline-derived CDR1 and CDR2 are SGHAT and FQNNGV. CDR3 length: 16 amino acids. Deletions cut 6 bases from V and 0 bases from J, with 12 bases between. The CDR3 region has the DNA TGTGCCAGCAGGGCTAGACAGTTCTCTGGGGCCAACGTCCTGACTTTC. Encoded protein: CASRARQFSGANVLTF.

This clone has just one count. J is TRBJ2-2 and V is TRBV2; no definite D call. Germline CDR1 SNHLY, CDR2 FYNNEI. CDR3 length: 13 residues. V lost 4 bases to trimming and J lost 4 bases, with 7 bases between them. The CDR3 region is CASSGTPTGELFF. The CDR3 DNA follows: TGTGCCAGCAGTGGTACACCCACCGGGGAGCTGTTTTTT.